Listed below are T cell receptor beta chains from one sample, sequenced in a study of response to subunit inactivated influenza vaccine. TCRdb used MiXCR to reprocess the RT-PCR reads, holding one entry per CDR3 protein. The data show 530,000 or so distinct CDR3 sequences, 12% to 15% seen once. The material was PBMCs from blood, obtained 12 days after vaccination. The receptors shown here come from a middle-aged man who received an inactivated influenza vaccine. Both conserved end residues are part of each CDR3. The order of the fields is J gene, V gene, clone size, CDR3 protein. A row's size may be missing; if present it is once, few, many or a size class.

>TRBJ1-2|TRBV28|many
CATTGTPSNYGYTF
>TRBJ2-3|TRBV11-1|-
CASSSAIGIAADTQYF
>TRBJ2-7|TRBV2|few
CASKPGTSKEQYF
>TRBJ2-5|TRBV28|few
CASSRGGLEGSSQETQYF
>TRBJ2-1|TRBV20-1|few
CSASGGRAADEQFF
>TRBJ2-7|TRBV12-3/TRBV12-4|-
CASSRGLAKAYEQYF
>TRBJ2-1|TRBV10-3|-
CAITEQKYNEQFF
>TRBJ1-2|TRBV6-1|-
CASTSPANYGYTF
>TRBJ2-7|TRBV11-2|-
CASSLGGEPGVYEQYF
>TRBJ1-2|TRBV5-1|many
CASSLGRSNYGYTF
>TRBJ2-1|TRBV5-1|many
CASSLAQNVNEQFF
>TRBJ1-5|TRBV5-1|-
CASSLGQGEGQPQHF
>TRBJ2-5|TRBV7-9|-
CASTDVGRGSETQYF
>TRBJ2-7|TRBV20-1|few
CSAPRRDYEQYF
>TRBJ2-3|TRBV7-2|-
CASSLFAGVDTQYF
>TRBJ2-1|TRBV4-3|many
CASSQDFGSGALNAQFF
>TRBJ2-7|TRBV6-2/TRBV6-3|few
CASSYAGSDKSYEQYF
>TRBJ2-1|TRBV15|-
CATSRDRQGGYNEQFF
>TRBJ1-5|TRBV12-2|-
CASREPGVTNQPQHF
>TRBJ1-2|TRBV29-1|-
CSAHWGQGYGYTF
>TRBJ2-5|TRBV12-3/TRBV12-4|-
CASSPQGPMKTQYF
>TRBJ1-2|TRBV5-1|many
CASSSGTGGLGYGYTF
>TRBJ2-2|TRBV2|-
CASNGVYSSGELFF
>TRBJ2-7|TRBV7-2|-
CASSLSPVSYEQYF
>TRBJ2-1|TRBV28|many
CASAGGTYNEQFF
>TRBJ2-1|TRBV25-1|few
CASSEQGSGYNEQFF
>TRBJ2-3|TRBV7-9|-
CASSQQQGVSDTQYF
>TRBJ2-1|TRBV6-2/TRBV6-3|-
CASRRGLVTRNEQFF
>TRBJ2-5|TRBV5-1|few
CASSLADETQYF
>TRBJ2-7|TRBV28|-
CASSSIGGSTYEQYF
>TRBJ2-1|TRBV20-1|-
CSASGSGGPPNEQFF
>TRBJ1-3|TRBV5-1|few
CASSDVSGNTIYF
>TRBJ2-1|TRBV7-9|few
CASSSREGYEQFF
>TRBJ1-6|TRBV12-3/TRBV12-4|-
CASSLSGGQYNSPLHF
>TRBJ2-1|TRBV20-1|few
CSAHPTSASEQFF
>TRBJ1-1|TRBV5-1|many
CASSLGTGLATEAFF
>TRBJ2-7|TRBV5-8|-
CASSLRTFSYEQYF
>TRBJ2-3|TRBV28|few
CASSFRFGNTDTQYF
>TRBJ2-7|TRBV12-3/TRBV12-4|many
CASSLGVWGLEQYF
>TRBJ2-7|TRBV5-1|-
CASSPFDAGFDEQYF
>TRBJ2-7|TRBV5-5|-
CASSLEGGAYEQYF
>TRBJ2-3|TRBV11-1|-
CASSFPATSGSSSTDTQYF
>TRBJ2-7|TRBV12-3/TRBV12-4|few
CASSNLLRYEQYF
>TRBJ1-3|TRBV12-3/TRBV12-4|-
CASSTRRSSGNTIYF
>TRBJ2-1|TRBV7-3|-
CASSPSLDNEQFF
>TRBJ2-3|TRBV28|few
CASSFAFGGWGTDTQYF